The 22 T cell receptor beta chains listed next were all sequenced from one sample in a study of T cell changes during pregnancy in multiple sclerosis. Repertoires were generated with immunoSEQ multiplex PCR, while TCRdb's copy carries only in-frame clones and drops some. The data contain approximately 65,000 clones, under 95% of them seen just once; the ten biggest clones take up less than 1.5%. Sequenced here: peripheral blood, sampled in the third trimester of pregnancy. These TCRs come from a female donor in good health, enrolled as a control in a pregnancy study.

This chain connects TRBV7-3 to TRBJ1-2, with a possible D match to TRBD1 (5 bases). The CDR3 has 15 residues. The germline V and J ends were trimmed by 4 bases and 5 bases, with 17 bases remaining between them. Per germline, CDR1 SGHTA and CDR2 FQGTGA. The CDR3 spells CASSYVTDRLYGYTF. The CDR3 bases are TGTGCCAGCAGCTACGTCACCGACAGATTATATGGCTACACCTTC.

The V gene is TRBV14, the J gene TRBJ1-2, with D possibly being TRBD1 (5 bases). The CDR3 has 11 amino acids. The germline CDR1 and CDR2 sequences are SGHDN and FVKESK. V was trimmed by 2 bases and J by 8 bases, leaving 6 bases between them. The CDR3 DNA reads as TGTGCCAGCAGCCAAAAGGGGGGCTACACCTTC. Translation gives CASSQKGGYTF.

The rearrangement links TRBV2 to TRBJ2-5; D is possibly TRBD2 (7 bases). CDR1 is SNHLY and CDR2 is FYNNEI in the germline V gene. The CDR3 sequence is 15 residues long. V was clipped by 6 bases and J by 4 bases, with 18 bases between them. The CDR3 nucleotides read TGTGCCAGCAGCGAAACCGGACTAGGGGGAGAGACCCAGTACTTC. As protein: CASSETGLGGETQYF.

This clone is a singleton in its sample. Different DNA sequences within this sample yield the same CDR3. V is TRBV7-2 and J is TRBJ1-1; D possibly corresponds to TRBD1 (5 bases). The CDR3 runs to 13 residues. CDR1 and CDR2 (germline): SGHTA, FQGNSA. Deletions cut 1 base from V and 5 bases from J, with 8 bases between. The CDR3 spells CASSLGQGTEAFF. The CDR3 nucleotides are TGTGCCAGCAGCTTAGGGCAGGGAACTGAAGCTTTCTTT.

This clone was seen a few times. The chain joins TRBV4-2 to TRBJ2-1; 8 bases are shared with TRBD2. J was trimmed by 3 bases and V by 0 bases; bases with no gene match: 4. Germline assignment: CDR1 LGHNA and CDR2 YNFKEQ. The CDR3 runs 16 residues. As DNA, the CDR3 is TGTGCCAGCAGCCAAGAGCCAAGCGGGGGCTACAATGAGCAGTTCTTC. Protein product: CASSQEPSGGYNEQFF.

Written as DNA, the CDR3 is TGTGCCAGCAGCCCAACTAGCGGGGGGGCCTATGAGCAGTTCTTC. Protein product: CASSPTSGGAYEQFF. The rearrangement uses TRBV7-9 and TRBJ2-1; TRBD2 matches at 13 bases. The CDR3 is 15 amino acids. Trimming cost V 5 bases and J 8 bases; bases outside gene matches: 6. The V gene's germline CDR1 is SEHNR and CDR2 FQNEAQ (reference sequence). Variable domain in full (rest from reference TRBV7-9 and TRBJ2-1): DTGVSQNPRHKITKRGQNVTFRCDPISEHNRLYWYRQTLGQGPEFLTYFQNEAQLEKSRLLSDRFSAERPKGSFSTLEIQRTEQGDSAMYLCASSPTSGGAYEQFFGPGTRLTVL.

The V gene is TRBV20-1, the J gene TRBJ2-3; the D is unclear. Germline V CDR1 and CDR2: DFQATT, SNEGSKA (reference sequence). Trimming removed 7 bases from V and 5 bases from J, with 10 bases in between. The CDR3 has 11 amino acids. CDR3: CSGYRGDTQYF. CDR3 DNA: TGCAGTGGCTACCGCGGAGATACGCAGTATTTT.

The CDR3 nucleotides read TGTGCCAGTAGAACTACAGGGTGGGTCAATCAGCCCCAGCATTTT. Protein: CASRTTGWVNQPQHF. The chain couples TRBV19 to TRBJ1-5, with D possibly TRBD1 on 6 matching bases. This CDR3 has 15 amino acids. The V gene's germline CDR1 is LNHDA and CDR2 SQIVND (reference sequence). Trimming removed 6 bases from V and 3 bases from J, with 15 bases in between. Complete variable domain (other parts from reference TRBV19 and TRBJ1-5): DGGITQSPKYLFRKEGQNVTLSCEQNLNHDAMYWYRQDPGQGLRLIYYSQIVNDFQKGDIAEGYSVSREKKESFPLTVTSAQKNPTAFYLCASRTTGWVNQPQHFGDGTRLSIL.

The chain is built from TRBV29-1 and TRBJ1-5; 7 bases fit TRBD1. Trimming removed 6 bases from V and 6 bases from J; junction bases left unmatched: 5. The CDR3 loop spans 12 amino acids. The germline gives CDR1 SQVTM, CDR2 ANQGSEA. The CDR3 DNA follows: TGCAGCGTGAGACAGGGAGCTCAGCCCCAGCATTTT. This encodes CSVRQGAQPQHF.

This clone was counted once. This sequence joins TRBV10-3 and TRBJ2-7, with 8 bases fitting TRBD1. The V gene's germline CDR1 is ENHRY and CDR2 SYGVKD. This CDR3 comprises 15 residues. J lost 5 bases, V lost 2 bases, and 8 bases had no gene match. CDR3 nucleotide sequence: TGTGCCATCAGTGAGACTGCAGGGGGCTTCGACGAGCAGTACTTC. Its translation is CAISETAGGFDEQYF.

The J gene is TRBJ2-1, the V gene TRBV28; 10 bases fit TRBD1. Germline assignment: CDR1 MDHEN and CDR2 SYDVKM. The CDR3 length is 15 residues. V lost 4 bases to trimming and J lost 2 bases; unmatched junction nucleotides: 2. CDR3 DNA: TGTGCCAGCAGTTCGACAGGGGGCGCCTACAATGAGCAGTTCTTC. Translated: CASSSTGGAYNEQFF.

The chain is built from TRBV27 and TRBJ1-5; D uncertain. Germline V lookup: CDR1 MNHEY, CDR2 SMNVEV (reference sequence). CDR3 size: 13 residues. V was clipped by 2 bases and J by 3 bases, with 5 bases between them. The CDR3 DNA reads as TGTGCCAGCAGTTTACGGTACAATCAGCCCCAGCATTTT. Protein: CASSLRYNQPQHF.

The gene calls are TRBV23-1 and TRBJ1-2; 7 positions agree with TRBD1. TRBV23-1 is sorted into the ORF group, with uncertain function. J lost 4 bases, V lost 2 bases, and 22 bases had no gene match. The CDR3 length is 20 residues. This CDR3 is CASSQTTPSLRDSKSYGYTF. DNA for the CDR3: TGCGCCAGCAGTCAAACCACTCCCTCGCTCCGGGACAGCAAGTCCTATGGCTACACCTTC.

The gene calls are TRBV11-2 and TRBJ1-2; TRBD1 matches at 7 bases. The CDR3 runs to 14 residues. CDR1 and CDR2 (germline): SGHAT, FQNNGV. The J segment lost 6 bases and the V segment lost 6 bases, leaving 10 bases of the junction unmatched. The CDR3 DNA follows: TGTGCCAGCAGGGGAACAGGGGAGTTGGATGGCTACACCTTC. Protein: CASRGTGELDGYTF.

The chain links TRBV9 to TRBJ1-6; 7 positions agree with TRBD1. This CDR3 has 15 residues. Germline V gene lookup returns CDR1 SGDLS and CDR2 YYNGEE. V trimming: 3 bases; J trimming: 7 bases; junction bases outside the gene matches: 7. Here the CDR3 DNA reads TGTGCCAGCAGCGCTAGCAGGGGGGACAATTCACCCCTCCACTTT. Translation: CASSASRGDNSPLHF.

This chain connects TRBV19 to TRBJ1-5; D is unresolved. Germline V gene data show CDR1 as LNHDA and CDR2 as SQIVND (reference sequence). Trimming took off 6 bases at V and 6 bases at J, with 9 bases between the two ends. This CDR3 comprises 12 residues. The CDR3 region has the DNA TGTGCCAGTAGGCGGGGAAGTCAGCCCCAGCATTTT. Translating gives CASRRGSQPQHF.

The chain recombines TRBV5-6 with TRBJ1-1, with D uncertain. CDR3 length equals 12 residues. V was pared by 2 bases and J by 7 bases, with 9 bases between. The germline V gene encodes CDR1 SGHDT and CDR2 YYEEEE. The CDR3 DNA follows: TGTGCCAGCAGCTTCGGAGATTTTGAAGCTTTCTTT. Amino acids: CASSFGDFEAFF.

The V gene is TRBV6-5, the J gene TRBJ1-2; 12 bases line up with TRBD1. V lost 2 bases to trimming and J lost 8 bases; unmatched junction nucleotides: 6. The CDR3 is 15 amino acids. Germline CDR1 is MNHEY and CDR2 is SVGAGI. The CDR3 coding sequence is TGTGCCAGCAGTTACGAGGGACAGGGGGCCGGCGGCTACACCTTC. Translated: CASSYEGQGAGGYTF.

In DNA, the CDR3 is TGCGCCAGCAGCCAGACCAGGGATGCCAAAAACATTCAGTACTTC. Its protein product is CASSQTRDAKNIQYF. This sequence joins TRBV4-1 and TRBJ2-4; possible D gene TRBD1, 5 bases. V shed 3 bases and J shed 1 base, with 10 bases lying between them. The CDR3 spans 15 residues. CDR1 and CDR2 (germline): MGHRA, YSYEKL.

This clone appeared a single time. The chain joins TRBV7-8 to TRBJ2-7, with D perhaps matching TRBD1 (6 bases). Trimming cost V 5 bases and J 5 bases, with 16 bases left between them. Looked up from germline, CDR1 is SGHVS and CDR2 is FQNEAQ. CDR3 size: 14 residues. The CDR3 DNA reads TGTGCCAGCAGCCCAGGGGCGCAGATACACGAGCAGTACTTC. This codes for CASSPGAQIHEQYF.

This clone has just one count. The V and J genes are TRBV4-3 and TRBJ1-3, with unresolved D. This CDR3 has 17 amino acids. The germline gives CDR1 LGHNA, CDR2 YSLEER. V lost 1 base and J 2 bases, leaving 15 bases between the germline ends. The CDR3 DNA follows: TGCGCCAGCAGCCAAGTCCACGGGGTGGAGGCTGGAAACACCATATATTTT. It is translated as CASSQVHGVEAGNTIYF.

The chain joins TRBV11-2 to TRBJ2-6; D remains unclear. This CDR3 comprises 15 residues. Germline CDR1 and CDR2: SGHAT and FQNNGV. Trimming removed 7 bases at V and 0 bases at J, with 10 bases between. The CDR3 nucleotides are TGTGCCAGCAATCCCCCCAGCTCTGGGGCCAACGTCCTGACTTTC. It yields the protein CASNPPSSGANVLTF.